Presented here are 29 T cell receptor beta chains from one specimen sequenced in a study of human T cells and chemical hapten exposure. TCRdb redid the calling of the RACE reads with MiXCR, one entry per CDR3 protein. In the table there are 250,000 or so distinct CDR3 sequences, approximately 7.5% of which are singletons. Time point meaning: pre-sensitization, week 0. As for treatment: therapeutic diphenylcyclopropenone sensitization with weekly scalp DPC. The input for sequencing was whole blood, taken in connection with sensitization to the hapten diphenylcyclopropenone (DPC). Receptor source: a man aged 18 to 35 with alopecia areata. Some clones in this sample may be carry-over from other donors' samples.

This clonotype was counted many times. V is TRBV20-1 and J is TRBJ2-3, with no clear D. The germline V and J ends were trimmed by 1 base and 2 bases, with 7 bases remaining between them. The CDR3 runs 13 residues. CDR1 DFQATT and CDR2 SNEGSKA come from the germline V gene (reference sequence). CDR3 residues: CSARVSPTDTQYF. DNA for the CDR3: TGCAGTGCTAGAGTCAGCCCCACAGATACGCAGTATTTT.

This chain links TRBV12-3 or TRBV12-4 with TRBJ1-4, with D maybe TRBD1 (5 bases). V was shortened by 3 bases and J by 7 bases, with 12 bases between the two germline ends. The CDR3 covers 14 residues. The CDR3 sequence is CASSFVREGEKLFF. DNA for the CDR3: TGTGCCAGCAGTTTTGTCAGGGAGGGTGAAAAACTGTTTTTT.

This clonotype came up many times. The chain is built from TRBV3-1 and TRBJ2-4; the D is unclear. Germline CDR1 is LGHDT and CDR2 is YNNKEL (reference sequence). The CDR3 extends over 16 amino acids. The V and J ends lost 1 base and 0 bases respectively, with 10 bases between them. The CDR3 DNA reads as TGTGCCAGCAGCCAAGTCGGAAGACTAGCCAAAAACATTCAGTACTTC. As protein: CASSQVGRLAKNIQYF.

Many counts were recorded for this clonotype. This chain links TRBV20-1 with TRBJ2-1, with 7 bases lining up with TRBD2. Germline V gene data show CDR1 as DFQATT and CDR2 as SNEGSKA (reference sequence). The V gene end was trimmed by 0 bases and the J gene end by 4 bases; junction bases not matched to a gene: 6. The CDR3 totals 15 residues. The CDR3 DNA reads as TGCAGTGCTAGAGATTACGCTAGCGGTTACAATGAGCAGTTCTTC. This gives the protein CSARDYASGYNEQFF.

The table lists this clonotype with a few counts. The chain joins TRBV5-1 to TRBJ1-4; D uncertain. The length of the CDR3 is 13 residues. CDR1 and CDR2 (germline): SGHRS, YFSETQ. With 4 bases removed from V and 7 bases from J, the gap between germline ends came to 11 bases. The CDR3, as DNA: TGCGCCAGCAGCCATCTTATAGGTGAAAAACTGTTTTTT. Residues: CASSHLIGEKLFF.

This clonotype appeared a few times. V is TRBV4-3 and J is TRBJ1-5, with 8 bases aligning to TRBD1. The CDR3 spans 15 residues. J gave up 5 bases and V 4 bases, and 7 bases lay outside the gene matches. Germline V gene lookup returns CDR1 LGHNA and CDR2 YSLEER. CDR3 loop: CASSPGQGIHQPQHF. The CDR3 nucleotides read TGCGCCAGCAGCCCTGGACAGGGAATTCATCAGCCCCAGCATTTT.

This clonotype was counted a few times. The chain employs TRBV2 and TRBJ2-2; D remains unclear. The CDR3 is 12 residues long. The V end lost 5 bases, the J end lost 4 bases, and 5 bases lay between the germline ends. The germline gives CDR1 SNHLY, CDR2 FYNNEI. In nucleotides, the CDR3 is TGTGCCAGCAGTAGGGCCACCGGGGAGCTGTTTTTT. Protein product: CASSRATGELFF.

The CDR3 protein is CASSLENPRSYEQYF. The CDR3, as DNA: TGCGCCAGCAGCTTAGAGAACCCGAGGTCCTACGAGCAGTACTTC. This sequence joins TRBV5-1 and TRBJ2-7; D remains unclear. Germline-derived CDR1 and CDR2 are SGHRS and YFSETQ. Trimming pared 2 bases from V and 1 base from J, leaving 13 bases between. The CDR3 loop spans 15 amino acids. Looking up the rest from reference TRBV5-1 and TRBJ2-7 gives the full variable domain: KAGVTQTPRYLIKTRGQQVTLSCSPISGHRSVSWYQQTPGQGLQFLFEYFSETQRNKGNFPGRFSGRQFSNSRSEMNVSTLELGDSALYLCASSLENPRSYEQYFGPGTRLTVT.

The sample holds many counts of this clonotype. The V and J genes are TRBV11-2 and TRBJ1-2, with D tentatively TRBD1 (6 bases). CDR3 length: 15 residues. V was shortened by 5 bases and J by 1 base, with 14 bases between the two germline ends. Germline V CDR1 and CDR2: SGHAT, FQNNGV. The CDR3 DNA reads as TGTGCCAGCAGCCACCTGACAGGAATTAACTATGGCTACACCTTC. Its protein product is CASSHLTGINYGYTF.

Many counts were recorded for this clonotype. The chain couples TRBV7-6 to TRBJ2-7; possible D gene TRBD1, 5 bases. Per the germline V gene, CDR1 is SGHVS and CDR2 is FNYEAQ. Trimming removed 1 base at V and 6 bases at J, with 10 bases between. This CDR3 spans 13 amino acids. Written as DNA, the CDR3 is TGTGCCAGCAGCTTAGGACAGTATGCCGAGCAGTACTTC. This sequence encodes CASSLGQYAEQYF.

This sequence joins TRBV18 and TRBJ1-6, with a weak D call TRBD1 (6 bases). This CDR3 contains 19 residues. Trimming stripped 6 bases from V and 3 bases from J, with 24 bases between. CDR1 and CDR2 from the germline V gene are KGHSH and LQKENI. CDR3 amino acids: CASSPIFTGTPYYNSPLHF. The CDR3 nucleotides read TGTGCCAGCTCGCCTATCTTTACCGGGACACCTTACTATAATTCACCCCTCCACTTT.

This clonotype was counted between two and nine times. This sequence joins TRBV6-2 or TRBV6-3 and TRBJ1-2; D is unclear. The ends were cut back, 5 bases at V and 5 bases at J, with 24 bases in the middle. The CDR3 has 17 residues. Germline V gene lookup returns CDR1 MNHEY and CDR2 SVGEGT. DNA for the CDR3: TGTGCCAGCAGTGACGCAGGCTTTGGGCCCACTTCGTATGGCTACACCTTC. Protein sequence: CASSDAGFGPTSYGYTF.

This clonotype has a count of ten or more. The chain couples TRBV7-9 to TRBJ1-2; D is possibly TRBD1 (6 bases). Trimming removed 1 base from V and 4 bases from J, with 7 bases in between. CDR3 length: 13 amino acids. Germline V gives CDR1 SEHNR, CDR2 FQNEAQ (reference sequence). The CDR3 reads CASSLGTVYGYTF. CDR3 nucleotide sequence: TGTGCCAGCAGCTTAGGGACAGTCTATGGCTACACCTTC.

The rearrangement links TRBV29-1 to TRBJ1-1; D uncertain. V was trimmed by 5 bases and J by 4 bases, leaving 14 bases between them. CDR3 length equals 13 residues. Per germline, CDR1 SQVTM and CDR2 ANQGSEA. The CDR3 here is CSVRPGPATEAFF. For the CDR3, the DNA is TGCAGCGTTCGTCCCGGACCGGCCACTGAAGCTTTCTTT.

This clonotype was counted only a few times. This rearrangement joins TRBV24-1 to TRBJ2-7; no clear D. With 0 bases removed from V and 2 bases from J, the gap between germline ends came to 1 base. Germline CDR1 KGHDR, CDR2 SFDVKD. This CDR3 is built from 12 residues. DNA for the CDR3: TGTGCCACCAGTGATTTGACCTACGAGCAGTACTTC. This gives the protein CATSDLTYEQYF.

This clonotype was counted ten times or more. The gene calls are TRBV5-1 and TRBJ2-4, with unresolved D. Between the trimmed V and J ends, which lost 2 bases and 8 bases, there was a span of 14 bases. The germline CDR1 and CDR2 sequences are SGHRS and YFSETQ. There are 14 residues in the CDR3. As DNA, the CDR3 is TGCGCCAGCAGCTTACTTGGGTCGGTAGACATTCAGTACTTC. Its protein product is CASSLLGSVDIQYF.

The table lists this clonotype with a few counts. The gene calls are TRBV12-3 or TRBV12-4 and TRBJ2-1; D is possibly TRBD2 (6 bases). V lost 6 bases and J lost 0, with 15 bases in between. The CDR3 has 16 amino acids. The CDR3 spells CASRKGRGSSYNEQFF. CDR3 in DNA: TGTGCCAGCAGAAAGGGCCGGGGGAGCTCCTACAATGAGCAGTTCTTC.

This chain uses TRBV7-2 with TRBJ2-3; weak D call: TRBD2 (5 bases). CDR3 size: 15 residues. Germline V gene sequence: CDR1 SGHTA, CDR2 FQGNSA. Trimming took 1 base from V and 2 from J, leaving 10 bases between them. CDR3 nucleotides: TGTGCCAGCAGCTTAGATAGGGAGACCACAGATACGCAGTATTTT. This encodes CASSLDRETTDTQYF. Filled out from reference TRBV7-2 and TRBJ2-3, the complete variable domain reads GAGVSQSPSNKVTEKGKDVELRCDPISGHTALYWYRQSLGQGLEFLIYFQGNSAPDKSGLPSDRFSAERTGGSVSTLTIQRTQQEDSAVYLCASSLDRETTDTQYFGPGTRLTVL.

This clonotype has ten or more counts. The rearrangement joins TRBV12-3 or TRBV12-4 to TRBJ2-6; D gene ambiguous. V lost 10 bases and J 0 bases, leaving 4 bases between the germline ends. This CDR3 comprises 12 residues. In DNA form, the CDR3 reads TGTGCCACCGACTCTGGGGCCAACGTCCTGACTTTC. Translated, it gives CATDSGANVLTF.

The chain joins TRBV3-1 to TRBJ1-1; unclear D gene. This CDR3 spans 13 amino acids. CDR1 and CDR2 (germline): LGHDT, YNNKEL (reference sequence). Trimming removed 1 base at V and 9 bases at J, with 12 bases between. CDR3 nucleotide sequence: TGTGCCAGCAGCCAAGTCTTAGGAAAGAAAGCTTTCTTT. Amino acids: CASSQVLGKKAFF.

V is TRBV6-5 and J is TRBJ2-3; D not certain. Trimming took 8 bases from V and 0 from J, leaving 9 bases between them. CDR1 and CDR2 from the germline V gene are MNHEY and SVGAGI. This CDR3 is built from 13 residues. Written as DNA, the CDR3 is TGTGCCAGCTGCGATGCTAGCACAGATACGCAGTATTTT. This gives the protein CASCDASTDTQYF.

This clonotype was observed at least ten times. V and J are TRBV20-1 and TRBJ1-1, with D hard to call. Between the trimmed V and J ends, which lost 2 bases and 0 bases, there was a span of 10 bases. Per the germline V gene, CDR1 is DFQATT and CDR2 is SNEGSKA (reference sequence). The CDR3 sequence is 14 residues long. The CDR3 DNA sequence: TGCAGTGCTAGACTTGGATCTGTGAACACTGAAGCTTTCTTT. It is translated as CSARLGSVNTEAFF.

This chain joins TRBV10-3 and TRBJ2-7; maybe TRBD2 (5 bases). V lost 0 bases to trimming and J lost 6 bases, with 12 bases between them. CDR1 is ENHRY and CDR2 is SYGVKD in the germline V gene. CDR3 size: 14 residues. The CDR3 DNA follows: TGTGCCATCAGTGAGTCTTACGGGGAGACCGAGCAGTACTTC. Protein: CAISESYGETEQYF.

Remarks on this clonotype: One end of the junction does not line up with germline, which may come from a read error. The chain has TRBV14 and TRBJ2-2, with D possibly TRBD2 on 5 matching bases. Germline CDR1 SGHDN, CDR2 FVKESK. CDR3 length: 15 residues. The CDR3 DNA sequence: TGTGCCAGCAGCCGCATGCGGGTACCCGGCAAAGAGCTGCTTTTT. This encodes CASSRMRVPGKELLF.

For this clonotype: Lacking the conserved final phenylalanine or tryptophan, this CDR3 likely reflects a read error. The rearrangement links TRBV7-2 to TRBJ1-5, with D maybe TRBD1 (6 bases). This CDR3 spans 14 amino acids. V lost 5 bases to trimming and J lost 7 bases, with 15 bases between them. CDR1 and CDR2 from the germline V gene are SGHTA and FQGNSA. CDR3 residues: CASSPTGPHQPQHS. CDR3 nucleotide sequence: TGTGCCAGCAGCCCGACAGGCCCTCACCAGCCCCAGCATTCT.

The rearrangement uses TRBV19 and TRBJ1-5; 7 positions match TRBD1. The CDR3 runs 14 residues. Germline loops: CDR1 LNHDA, CDR2 SQIVND (reference sequence). The junction had 5 bases not matched to a gene; V was cut back by 4 bases and J by 5 bases. The CDR3 nucleotides read TGTGCCAGTAGTAGGGACAGAGAACATCAGCCCCAGCATTTT. Its translation is CASSRDREHQPQHF.

The V gene is TRBV10-3, the J gene TRBJ2-1; TRBD2 is a possible D gene (5 bases). The CDR3 spans 12 residues. Germline V lookup: CDR1 ENHRY, CDR2 SYGVKD. V was pared by 2 bases and J by 9 bases, with 8 bases between. CDR3 region: CAISERGSEQFF. The DNA for the CDR3 is TGTGCCATCAGTGAGAGAGGGAGTGAGCAGTTCTTC.

The chain couples TRBV2 to TRBJ2-4; D might be TRBD1 (6 bases). This CDR3 comprises 16 residues. V was pared by 5 bases and J by 0 bases, with 14 bases between. Germline values: CDR1 SNHLY, CDR2 FYNNEI. CDR3: CASSPGTPLAKNIQYF. The CDR3 region has the DNA TGTGCCAGCAGTCCCGGGACACCTTTAGCCAAAAACATTCAGTACTTC.

The genes are TRBV27 and TRBJ1-1; D unclear. V lost 5 bases and J lost 0, with 10 bases in between. Germline CDR1 is MNHEY and CDR2 is SMNVEV (reference sequence). The length of the CDR3 is 14 residues. The CDR3 DNA is TGTGCCAGCAGTCAACACCGATTGAACACTGAAGCTTTCTTT. Protein sequence: CASSQHRLNTEAFF.